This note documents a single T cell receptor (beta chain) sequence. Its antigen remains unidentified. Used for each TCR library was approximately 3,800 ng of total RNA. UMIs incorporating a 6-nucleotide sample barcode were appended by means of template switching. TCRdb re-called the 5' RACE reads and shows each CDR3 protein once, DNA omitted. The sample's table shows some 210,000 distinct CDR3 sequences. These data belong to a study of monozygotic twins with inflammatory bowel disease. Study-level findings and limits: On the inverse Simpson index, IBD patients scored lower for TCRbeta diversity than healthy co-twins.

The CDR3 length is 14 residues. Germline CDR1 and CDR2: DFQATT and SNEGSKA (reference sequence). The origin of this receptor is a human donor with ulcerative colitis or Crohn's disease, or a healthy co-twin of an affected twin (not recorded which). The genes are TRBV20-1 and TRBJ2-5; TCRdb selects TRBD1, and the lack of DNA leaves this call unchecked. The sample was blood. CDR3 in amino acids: CSAGITGSQETQYF.